This TCR beta chain was obtained from a study of blood T cell repertoires in COVID-19. Across the whole study: T cells, B-cell-depleted T cells, or PBMCs provided the cDNA or gDNA that served as material.

Authors' processing steps: Reference gene primer amplification in the assay estimated nucleated cell counts. Assay used: immunoSEQ multiplex PCR; TCRdb lists only in-frame clones, some missing. V and J calls and clone size are given by that table; D and trimming were obtained from the DNA. The sample lists about 120,000 clones, 85% seen once, with approximately 6.6% in the top ten. The V gene's germline CDR1 is SGHVS and CDR2 FNYEAQ. V shed 5 bases and J 3 bases; nucleotides not matched to a gene: 9. CDR3 length equals 17 residues. The specimen was peripheral blood. The chain has TRBV7-6 and TRBJ2-7; 14 nucleotides align to TRBD2. This TCR was recovered from a man aged 80 or over with active or convalescent COVID-19. The DNA of the CDR3 is TGTGCCAGCAGCCGCCTAGGGGGACTAGCGGGGGACTACGAGCAGTACTTC. Amino acid sequence: CASSRLGGLAGDYEQYF.